These 9 T cell receptor beta chains were all obtained from the same sample, sequenced in a study of T cell responses to AZD1222 COVID-19 vaccine. Some clones are missing from TCRdb's copy, which holds only in-frame ones; the method was immunoSEQ multiplex PCR. The profile shows tens of thousands of clones, around nine tenths of them singletons. The material sequenced was peripheral blood, taken 28 days after the second AZD1222 dose. The receptors originated from an adult who received the AZD1222 COVID-19 vaccine.

This chain joins TRBV28 and TRBJ1-2, with TRBD1 identical over 9 bases. The germline CDR1 and CDR2 sequences are MDHEN and SYDVKM. V gave up 6 bases and J gave up 8 bases; unmatched junction bases: 16. This CDR3 is built from 16 residues. CDR3 region: CASSWGWGQGLEGYTF. Here the CDR3 DNA reads TGTGCCAGCAGCTGGGGGTGGGGACAGGGACTAGAAGGCTACACCTTC.

The J gene is TRBJ2-7, the V gene TRBV30, with D uncertain. Germline V lookup: CDR1 GTSNPN, CDR2 SVGIG (reference sequence). The CDR3 is 11 residues long. Between the trimmed V and J ends, which lost 2 bases and 4 bases, there was a span of 6 bases. The DNA of the CDR3 is TGTGCCTGGAGTCGGTTATACGAGCAGTACTTC. It specifies CAWSRLYEQYF.

V and J are TRBV6-7 and TRBJ2-1; no reliable D call. TRBV6-7 is marked as an open reading frame, function uncertain. The CDR3 length is 15 residues. V was clipped by 5 bases and J by 0 bases, with 11 bases between them. CDR3 region: CASSPSAISYNEQFF. The CDR3 region has the DNA TGTGCCAGCAGTCCAAGCGCTATCTCCTACAATGAGCAGTTCTTC.

The V and J genes are TRBV9 and TRBJ2-1; no clear D. Trimming took off 2 bases at V and 4 bases at J, with 13 bases between the two ends. Germline-derived CDR1 and CDR2 are SGDLS and YYNGEE. The CDR3 loop spans 15 amino acids. This chain's CDR3 is CASSVRTVRYNEQFF. The CDR3 region has the DNA TGTGCCAGCAGCGTCCGGACCGTAAGATACAATGAGCAGTTCTTC.

In DNA form, the CDR3 reads TGTGCCAGCACCCGGGCCACACACTCAATCTACGAGCAGTACTTC. Amino acids: CASTRATHSIYEQYF. This chain connects TRBV28 to TRBJ2-7; D ambiguous. With 7 bases removed from V and 3 bases from J, the gap between germline ends came to 19 bases. Germline V CDR1 and CDR2: MDHEN, SYDVKM. There are 15 residues in the CDR3.

This chain links TRBV27 with TRBJ1-6; TRBD1 aligns across 11 bases. This CDR3 is 15 amino acids long. Losses at the gene ends were 3 bases for V and 7 bases for J; bases not matched to a gene: 2. In germline, CDR1 is MNHEY, CDR2 SMNVEV (reference sequence). CDR3 in amino acids: CASSFGTGGNSPLHF. CDR3 in DNA: TGTGCCAGCAGTTTTGGGACAGGGGGAAATTCACCCCTCCACTTT.

This chain links TRBV2 with TRBJ2-2; 8 nucleotides match TRBD2. The length of the CDR3 is 15 residues. Germline CDR1 SNHLY, CDR2 FYNNEI. With V trimmed by 7 bases and J by 7 bases, 11 bases remained unmatched. CDR3 in amino acids: CASTGGAGERGELFF. The CDR3 coding sequence is TGTGCCAGCACCGGGGGGGCAGGGGAGCGCGGGGAGCTGTTTTTT.

The chain uses TRBV5-1 and TRBJ2-5; D gene ambiguous. CDR1 and CDR2 from the germline V gene are SGHRS and YFSETQ. The CDR3 covers 13 residues. V was pared by 0 bases and J by 1 base, with 4 bases between. The CDR3 is CASSLGFQETQYF. CDR3 DNA: TGCGCCAGCAGCTTGGGGTTCCAAGAGACCCAGTACTTC.

The rearrangement links TRBV3-1 (or the pseudogene TRBV3-2) to TRBJ2-6; D uncertain. Germline lookup yields CDR1 LGHDT and CDR2 YNNKEL (reference sequence). Trimming took off 0 bases at V and 0 bases at J, with 12 bases between the two ends. The length of the CDR3 is 18 residues. The CDR3 DNA is TGTGCCAGCAGCCAAGAAGAACGACGGAACTCTGGGGCCAACGTCCTGACTTTC. It is translated as CASSQEERRNSGANVLTF.